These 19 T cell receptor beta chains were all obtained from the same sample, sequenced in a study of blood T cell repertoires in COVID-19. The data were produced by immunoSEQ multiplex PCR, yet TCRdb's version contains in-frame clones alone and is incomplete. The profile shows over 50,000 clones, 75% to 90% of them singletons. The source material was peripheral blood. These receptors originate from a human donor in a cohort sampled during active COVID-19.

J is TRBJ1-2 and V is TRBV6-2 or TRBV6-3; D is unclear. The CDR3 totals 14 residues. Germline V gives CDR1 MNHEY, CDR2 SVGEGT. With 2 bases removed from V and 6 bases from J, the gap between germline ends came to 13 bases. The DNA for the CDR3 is TGTGCCAGCAGTTACGGGCTCCCCAGCAATGGCTACACCTTC. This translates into CASSYGLPSNGYTF.

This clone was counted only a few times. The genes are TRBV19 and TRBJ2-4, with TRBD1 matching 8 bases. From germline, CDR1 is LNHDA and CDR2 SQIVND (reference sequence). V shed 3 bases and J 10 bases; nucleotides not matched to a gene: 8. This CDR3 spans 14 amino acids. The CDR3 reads CASSIGQGLWIQYF. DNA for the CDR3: TGTGCCAGTAGTATCGGACAGGGCCTTTGGATTCAGTACTTC.

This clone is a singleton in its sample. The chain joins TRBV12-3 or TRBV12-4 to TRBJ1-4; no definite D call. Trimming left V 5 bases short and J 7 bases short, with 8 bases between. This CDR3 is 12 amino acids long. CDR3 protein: CASSSRGEKLFF. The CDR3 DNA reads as TGTGCCAGCAGTAGCAGAGGTGAAAAACTGTTTTTT.

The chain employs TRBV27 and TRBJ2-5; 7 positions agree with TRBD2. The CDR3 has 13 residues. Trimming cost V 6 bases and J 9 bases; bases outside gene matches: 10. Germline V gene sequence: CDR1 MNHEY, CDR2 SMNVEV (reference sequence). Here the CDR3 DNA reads TGTGCCAGCAGCTCCCGGGACTATCGGTCCCAGTACTTC. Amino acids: CASSSRDYRSQYF.

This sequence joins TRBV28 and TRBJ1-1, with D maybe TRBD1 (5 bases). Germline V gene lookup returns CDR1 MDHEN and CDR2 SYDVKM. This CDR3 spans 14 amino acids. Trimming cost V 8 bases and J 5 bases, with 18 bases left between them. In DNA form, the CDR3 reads TGTGCCAGCGCAGGGAGGGCTCCCGGGACTGAAGCTTTCTTT. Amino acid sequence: CASAGRAPGTEAFF.

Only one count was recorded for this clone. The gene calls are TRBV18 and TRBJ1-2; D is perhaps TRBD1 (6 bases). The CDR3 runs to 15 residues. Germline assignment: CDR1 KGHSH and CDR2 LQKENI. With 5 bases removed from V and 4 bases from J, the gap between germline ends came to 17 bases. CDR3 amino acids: CASSRSAGEPYGYTF. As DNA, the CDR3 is TGTGCCAGCTCAAGGTCGGCAGGGGAACCCTATGGCTACACCTTC.

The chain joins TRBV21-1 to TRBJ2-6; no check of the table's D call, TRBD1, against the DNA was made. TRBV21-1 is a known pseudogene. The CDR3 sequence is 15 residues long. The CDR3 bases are TGTGCCAGCAGGAACAGGGGGACTGGGGCCAACGTCCTGACTTTC. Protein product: CASRNRGTGANVLTF.

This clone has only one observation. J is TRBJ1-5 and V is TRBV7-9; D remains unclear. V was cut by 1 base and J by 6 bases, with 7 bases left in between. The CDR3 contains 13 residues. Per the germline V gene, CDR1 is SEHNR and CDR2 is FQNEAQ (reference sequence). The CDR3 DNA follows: TGTGCCAGCAGCTTAGTCGGCGGTCAGCCCCAGCATTTT. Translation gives CASSLVGGQPQHF.

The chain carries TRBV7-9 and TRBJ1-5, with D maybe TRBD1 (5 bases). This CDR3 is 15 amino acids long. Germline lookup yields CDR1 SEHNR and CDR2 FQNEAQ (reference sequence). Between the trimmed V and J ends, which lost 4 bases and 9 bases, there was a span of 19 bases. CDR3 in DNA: TGTGCCAGCAGCTCAACCGACAGACCATCCGGGCCCCAGCATTTT. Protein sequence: CASSSTDRPSGPQHF.

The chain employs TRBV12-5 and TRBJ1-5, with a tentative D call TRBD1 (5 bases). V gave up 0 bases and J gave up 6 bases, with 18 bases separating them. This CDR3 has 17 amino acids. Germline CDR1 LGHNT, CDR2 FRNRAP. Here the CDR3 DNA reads TGTGCTAGTGGTTTGGTACTTCAGGGCCCTCCAGGTCAGCCCCAGCATTTT. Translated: CASGLVLQGPPGQPQHF.

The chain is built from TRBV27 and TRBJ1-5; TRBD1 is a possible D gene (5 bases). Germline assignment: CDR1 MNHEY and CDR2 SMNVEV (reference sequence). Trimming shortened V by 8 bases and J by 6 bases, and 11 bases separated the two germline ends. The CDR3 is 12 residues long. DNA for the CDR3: TGTGCCAGCCGTCAGGGTGGTCAGCCCCAGCATTTT. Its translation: CASRQGGQPQHF.

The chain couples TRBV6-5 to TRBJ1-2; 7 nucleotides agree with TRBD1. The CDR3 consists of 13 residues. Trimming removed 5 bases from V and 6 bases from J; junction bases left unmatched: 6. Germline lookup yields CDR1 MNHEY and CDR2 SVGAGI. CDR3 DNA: TGTGCCAGCAGTCTACAGGGGTGGCATGGCTACACCTTC. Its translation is CASSLQGWHGYTF.

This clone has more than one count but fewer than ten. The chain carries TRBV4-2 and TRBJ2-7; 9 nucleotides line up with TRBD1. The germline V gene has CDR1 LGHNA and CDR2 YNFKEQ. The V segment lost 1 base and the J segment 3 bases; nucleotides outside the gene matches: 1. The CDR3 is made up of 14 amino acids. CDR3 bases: TGTGCCAGCAGCCAAGGGGACAGGGACTACGAGCAGTACTTC. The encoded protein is CASSQGDRDYEQYF.

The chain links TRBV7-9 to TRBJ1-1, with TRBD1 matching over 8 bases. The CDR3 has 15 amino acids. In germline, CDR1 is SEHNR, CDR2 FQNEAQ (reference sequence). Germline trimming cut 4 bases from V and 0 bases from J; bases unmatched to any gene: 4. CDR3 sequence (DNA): TGTGCCAGCAGCTCGGGACAGGCAATGAACACTGAAGCTTTCTTT. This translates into CASSSGQAMNTEAFF.

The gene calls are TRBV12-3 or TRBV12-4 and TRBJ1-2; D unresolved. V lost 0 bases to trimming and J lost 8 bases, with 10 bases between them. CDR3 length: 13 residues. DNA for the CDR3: TGTGCCAGCAGTTTAGCCCGACAAAAGGGCTACACCTTC. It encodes CASSLARQKGYTF.

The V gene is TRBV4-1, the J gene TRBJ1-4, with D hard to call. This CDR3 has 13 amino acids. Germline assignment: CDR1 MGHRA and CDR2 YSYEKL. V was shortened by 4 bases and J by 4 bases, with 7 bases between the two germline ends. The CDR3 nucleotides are TGCGCCAGCAGCCTCGAGCTTAATGAAAAACTGTTTTTT. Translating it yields CASSLELNEKLFF.

CDR3 sequence (DNA): TGTGCCAGCAGCCCAGACAGGGGGTACTATGGCTACACCTTC. Translated, it gives CASSPDRGYYGYTF. This sequence joins TRBV7-9 and TRBJ1-2; 9 bases map to TRBD1. After removal of 5 bases from V and 3 bases from J, the junction contained 4 bases not matched to a gene. The CDR3 is 14 residues long. Germline CDR1 reads SEHNR; CDR2 reads FQNEAQ (reference sequence).

The CDR3 DNA follows: TGTGCCAGCAGCGGGACAGCCCTATACAACTACAATGAGCAGTTCTTC. It yields the protein CASSGTALYNYNEQFF. The rearrangement links TRBV9 to TRBJ2-1, with a possible D match to TRBD1 (6 bases). The CDR3 sequence is 16 residues long. The germline V gene encodes CDR1 SGDLS and CDR2 YYNGEE. The V end lost 3 bases, the J end lost 3 bases, and 16 bases lay between the germline ends.

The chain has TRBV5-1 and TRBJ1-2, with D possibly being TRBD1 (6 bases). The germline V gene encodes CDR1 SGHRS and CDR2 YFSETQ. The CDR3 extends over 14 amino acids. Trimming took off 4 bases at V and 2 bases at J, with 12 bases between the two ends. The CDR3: CASSPTGPNYGYTF. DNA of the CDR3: TGCGCCAGCAGCCCTACAGGGCCAAACTATGGCTACACCTTC.